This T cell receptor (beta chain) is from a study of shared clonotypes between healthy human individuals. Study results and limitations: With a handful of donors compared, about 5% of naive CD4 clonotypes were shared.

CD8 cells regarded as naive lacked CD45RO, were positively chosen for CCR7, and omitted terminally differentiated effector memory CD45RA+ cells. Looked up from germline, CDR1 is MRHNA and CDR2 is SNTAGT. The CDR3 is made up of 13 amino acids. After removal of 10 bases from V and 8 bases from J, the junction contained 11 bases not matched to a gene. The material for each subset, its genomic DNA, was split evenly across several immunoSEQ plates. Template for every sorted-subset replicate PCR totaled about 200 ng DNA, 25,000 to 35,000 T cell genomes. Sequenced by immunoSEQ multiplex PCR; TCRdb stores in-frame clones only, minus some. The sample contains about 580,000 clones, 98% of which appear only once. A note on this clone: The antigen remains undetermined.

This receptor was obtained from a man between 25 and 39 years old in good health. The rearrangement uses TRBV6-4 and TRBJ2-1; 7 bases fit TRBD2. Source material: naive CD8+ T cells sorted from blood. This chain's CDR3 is CATGRGRADEQFF. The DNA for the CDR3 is TGTGCCACCGGACGAGGGAGGGCGGATGAGCAGTTCTTC.